The 11 T cell receptor beta chains below were found in one sample sequenced in a study of beta chain features in type 1 diabetes. Isolated RNA was reverse transcribed in full, so expressed TCRB transcripts were sequenced. Generated by immunoSEQ multiplex PCR, the TCRdb table keeps only in-frame clones and is missing some. The repertoire holds hundreds of thousands of clones, with 10% to 12% as singletons. Sequencing input: naive CD4+ T cells from blood. The source is a woman aged 18-35 years in good health.

This clone was seen more than once but under ten times. The sample contains more than one DNA sequence encoding this CDR3. The V call is TRBV29-1, the J call TRBJ2-2, with no clear D. The ends were cut back, 4 bases at V and 1 base at J, with 7 bases in the middle. This CDR3 is 13 amino acids long. The germline V gene encodes CDR1 SQVTM and CDR2 ANQGSEA. The CDR3 loop is CSVGGLNTGELFF. The CDR3 DNA sequence: TGCAGCGTTGGGGGTCTGAACACCGGGGAGCTGTTTTTT.

The V and J genes are TRBV7-2 and TRBJ2-5, with a tentative D call TRBD2 (6 bases). V lost 3 bases, J lost 6 bases, and 11 bases lay in between. This CDR3 spans 13 amino acids. The germline V gene has CDR1 SGHTA and CDR2 FQGNSA. The DNA of the CDR3 is TGTGCCAGCAGCTTTGGGACTGCGAAGACCCAGTACTTC. Protein sequence: CASSFGTAKTQYF. Together with reference TRBV7-2 and TRBJ2-5, the CDR3 gives the full variable domain: GAGVSQSPSNKVTEKGKDVELRCDPISGHTALYWYRQSLGQGLEFLIYFQGNSAPDKSGLPSDRFSAERTGGSVSTLTIQRTQQEDSAVYLCASSFGTAKTQYFGPGTRLLVL.

This clone was counted only a few times. CDR3 protein: CSVEPPGTLIYEQYF. CDR3 coding DNA: TGCAGCGTTGAGCCTCCCGGGACCCTCATCTACGAGCAGTACTTC. The chain combines TRBV29-1 with TRBJ2-7; D might be TRBD1 or TRBD2, each matching 5 bases. Germline lookup yields CDR1 SQVTM and CDR2 ANQGSEA. The CDR3 is made up of 15 amino acids. Trimming removed 3 bases at V and 3 bases at J, with 18 bases between.

In DNA, the CDR3 is TGTGCTAGTGGTTTCCGGTCCTACAATGAGCAGTTCTTC. Protein: CASGFRSYNEQFF. V and J are TRBV12-5 and TRBJ2-1; D call uncertain. Germline V gene sequence: CDR1 LGHNT, CDR2 FRNRAP. Trimming took off 3 bases at V and 1 base at J, with 4 bases between the two ends. This CDR3 contains 13 residues.

This chain links TRBV29-1 with TRBJ2-7; 8 bases are a match to TRBD2. CDR3 length: 13 amino acids. Germline V gives CDR1 SQVTM, CDR2 ANQGSEA. Germline trimming cut 6 bases from V and 2 bases from J; bases unmatched to any gene: 6. The CDR3: CSVVTSAAYEQYF. The CDR3 nucleotides are TGCAGCGTAGTGACTAGCGCGGCCTACGAGCAGTACTTC.

The V and J genes are TRBV27 and TRBJ1-1; the D is unclear. The length of the CDR3 is 14 residues. V was pared by 4 bases and J by 2 bases, with 11 bases between. Germline CDR1 is MNHEY and CDR2 is SMNVEV (reference sequence). The CDR3: CASSSRLRNTEAFF. The CDR3, as DNA: TGTGCCAGCAGTTCCCGACTGAGAAACACTGAAGCTTTCTTT.

This clone was detected a few times. The chain couples TRBV18 to TRBJ2-7; D possibly corresponds to TRBD2 (5 bases). Per the germline V gene, CDR1 is KGHSH and CDR2 is LQKENI. The CDR3 totals 14 residues. The V and J ends lost 3 bases and 0 bases respectively, with 9 bases between them. This chain's CDR3 is CASSPPGNSYEQYV. CDR3 nucleotides: TGTGCCAGCTCACCCCCGGGGAACTCCTACGAGCAGTACGTC.

The chain is built from TRBV30 and TRBJ1-5; D not certain. V lost 0 bases and J lost 3, with 6 bases in between. CDR1 is GTSNPN, CDR2 SVGIG, per germline (reference sequence). There are 13 residues in the CDR3. The CDR3 DNA reads as TGTGCCTGGAGTGTAGAGGTCAATCAGCCCCAGCATTTT. This encodes CAWSVEVNQPQHF.

This chain links TRBV29-1 with TRBJ1-4; D remains ambiguous. Germline lookup yields CDR1 SQVTM and CDR2 ANQGSEA. The CDR3 spans 10 residues. Trimming left V 7 bases short and J 8 bases short, with 8 bases between. This CDR3 is CSAEKEKLFF. DNA for the CDR3: TGCAGCGCCGAGAAAGAAAAACTGTTTTTT.

This clone was observed a few times. The chain is built from TRBV10-3 and TRBJ1-6, with D maybe TRBD1 (6 bases). This CDR3 spans 15 amino acids. Germline lookup yields CDR1 ENHRY and CDR2 SYGVKD. Trimming removed 0 bases from V and 6 bases from J, with 9 bases in between. Here the CDR3 reads CAISESGQLNSPLHF. The CDR3, as DNA: TGTGCCATCAGTGAGTCAGGACAGCTTAATTCACCCCTCCACTTT.

This rearrangement joins TRBV27 to TRBJ2-1; possibly TRBD1 for D (6 bases). This CDR3 contains 15 residues. V gave up 1 base and J gave up 6 bases, with 13 bases separating them. CDR1 MNHEY and CDR2 SMNVEV come from the germline V gene (reference sequence). The CDR3 sequence is CASSLWGTGLNEQFF. CDR3 bases: TGTGCCAGCAGTTTATGGGGCACAGGGCTCAATGAGCAGTTCTTC.